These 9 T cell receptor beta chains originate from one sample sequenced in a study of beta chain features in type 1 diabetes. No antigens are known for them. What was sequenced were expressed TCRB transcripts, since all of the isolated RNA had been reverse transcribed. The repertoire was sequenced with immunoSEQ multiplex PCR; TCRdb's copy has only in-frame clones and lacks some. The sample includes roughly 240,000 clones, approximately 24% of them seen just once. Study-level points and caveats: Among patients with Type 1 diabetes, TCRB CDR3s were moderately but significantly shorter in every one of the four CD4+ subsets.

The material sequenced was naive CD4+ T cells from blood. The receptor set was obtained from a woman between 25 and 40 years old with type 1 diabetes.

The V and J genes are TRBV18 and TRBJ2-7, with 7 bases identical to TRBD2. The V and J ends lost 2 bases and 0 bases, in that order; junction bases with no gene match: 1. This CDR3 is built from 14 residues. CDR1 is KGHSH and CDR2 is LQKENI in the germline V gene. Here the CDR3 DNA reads TGTGCCAGCTCACCAGGGGGGGACTCCTACGAGCAGTACTTC. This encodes CASSPGGDSYEQYF.

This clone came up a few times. CDR3 protein: CASSLALRERLNYEQYF. In nucleotides, the CDR3 is TGCGCCAGCAGCTTGGCCTTGCGGGAGAGACTTAACTACGAGCAGTACTTC. The J gene is TRBJ2-7, the V gene TRBV5-1, with 7 bases identical to TRBD2. This CDR3 has 17 amino acids. The germline CDR1 and CDR2 sequences are SGHRS and YFSETQ. Trimming removed 0 bases from V and 3 bases from J; junction bases left unmatched: 12.

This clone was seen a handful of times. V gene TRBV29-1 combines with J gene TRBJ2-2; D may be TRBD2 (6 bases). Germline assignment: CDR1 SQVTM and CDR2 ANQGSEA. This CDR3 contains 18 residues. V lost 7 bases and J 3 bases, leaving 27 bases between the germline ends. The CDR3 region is CSALRRGTTNDYTGELFF. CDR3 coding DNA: TGCAGCGCCCTCCGGAGGGGAACTACGAATGACTACACCGGGGAGCTGTTTTTT.

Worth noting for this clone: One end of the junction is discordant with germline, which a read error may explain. The CDR3 loop reads CASRVWRGLAGEGPYNDQFF. The CDR3 DNA is TGCGCCAGCAGAGTCTGGCGAGGACTAGCGGGAGAGGGGCCCTACAATGATCAGTTCTTC. V is TRBV5-1 and J is TRBJ2-1; 13 nucleotides line up with TRBD2. CDR1 is SGHRS and CDR2 is YFSETQ in the germline V gene. CDR3 size: 20 residues. Based on the CDR3 plus reference TRBV5-1 and TRBJ2-1, the full variable domain is KAGVTQTPRYLIKTRGQQVTLSCSPISGHRSVSWYQQTPGQGLQFLFEYFSETQRNKGNFPGRFSGRQFSNSRSEMNVSTLELGDSALYLCASRVWRGLAGEGPYNDQFFGPGTRLTVL.

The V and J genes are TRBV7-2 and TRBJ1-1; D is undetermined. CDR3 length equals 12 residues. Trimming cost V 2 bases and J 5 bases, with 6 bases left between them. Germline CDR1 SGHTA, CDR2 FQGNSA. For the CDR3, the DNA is TGTGCCAGCAGCTTATATAGTACTGAAGCTTTCTTT. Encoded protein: CASSLYSTEAFF.

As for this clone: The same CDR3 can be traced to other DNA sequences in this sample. For the CDR3, the DNA is TGCGCCAGCAGCTTGGAGGGACAGGGCAATCAGCCCCAGCATTTT. Amino acids: CASSLEGQGNQPQHF. This sequence joins TRBV5-1 and TRBJ1-5; 8 bases match TRBD1. V trimming: 0 bases; J trimming: 2 bases; junction bases outside the gene matches: 1. The CDR3 extends over 15 amino acids. The germline CDR1 and CDR2 sequences are SGHRS and YFSETQ.

The CDR3 DNA is TGTGCCAGCAGTGAGGGCGGGGGCCCATCCTACGAGCAGTACTTC. Translating gives CASSEGGGPSYEQYF. This rearrangement joins TRBV2 to TRBJ2-7; a weak D match, TRBD2 (7 bases). The CDR3 runs 15 residues. Germline V gene lookup returns CDR1 SNHLY and CDR2 FYNNEI. The V and J ends lost 3 bases and 1 base respectively, with 13 bases between them.

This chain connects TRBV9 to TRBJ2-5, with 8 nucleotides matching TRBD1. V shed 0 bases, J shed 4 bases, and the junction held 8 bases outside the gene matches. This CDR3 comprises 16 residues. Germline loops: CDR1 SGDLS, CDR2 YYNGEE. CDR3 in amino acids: CASSVGQGLVGETQYF. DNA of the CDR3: TGTGCCAGCAGCGTAGGACAGGGGCTTGTTGGAGAGACCCAGTACTTC.

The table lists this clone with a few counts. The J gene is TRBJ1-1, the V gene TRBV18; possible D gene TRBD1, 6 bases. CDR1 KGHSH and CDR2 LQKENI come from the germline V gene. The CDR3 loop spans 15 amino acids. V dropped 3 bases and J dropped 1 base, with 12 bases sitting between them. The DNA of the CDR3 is TGTGCCAGCTCACCGAATACAGGGAGGAACACTGAAGCTTTCTTT. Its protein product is CASSPNTGRNTEAFF.